The clone carrying this TCR beta chain has just a few counts. Its specificity is unknown. Using immunoSEQ multiplex PCR, the repertoire was profiled, and TCRdb retains in-frame clones only, with some absent. The sample contains about 94,000 clones, 80% to 90% of which appear only once. This sample stems from a study of OX40 agonist ivuxolimab in advanced cancers. Overall study: Partial responses were achieved by three patients: one hepatocellular carcinoma, two cutaneous melanoma. Findings and caveats of the study: Nonresponders, in some cases, also had low normalized T-cell clonal expansion. Both CD4+ and CD8+ T cell populations in blood had undergone clonal expansion by week 6 at 0.1 to 3.0 mg/kg.

This receptor was taken from an adult with an advanced solid tumor such as melanoma, head and neck, liver or kidney cancer. The sequencing here drew on CD4+ or CD8+ T cells sorted from blood, taken in a trial of the OX40 agonist ivuxolimab.

The chain's CDR3 is CASTRQGANTGELFF. In nucleotides, the CDR3 is TGTGCCAGCACCCGACAGGGGGCGAACACCGGGGAGCTGTTTTTT. The chain combines TRBV9 with TRBJ2-2; TRBD1 agrees at 9 bases. V dropped 6 bases and J dropped 0; count of bases not matched to a gene: 3. Germline loops: CDR1 SGDLS, CDR2 YYNGEE. The CDR3 totals 15 residues.